Below, 22 T cell receptor beta chains from the same sample are listed, as sequenced in a study of T cell changes during pregnancy in multiple sclerosis. Repertoires were generated with immunoSEQ multiplex PCR, while TCRdb's copy carries only in-frame clones and drops some. In the table there are about 69,000 clones, more than 75% of which are singletons. The source was peripheral blood, collected in the third trimester of pregnancy. The source of these receptors is a female donor with multiple sclerosis, enrolled in a pregnancy study.

This clone was seen only a few times. This chain uses TRBV2 with TRBJ2-4, with TRBD1 identical over 8 bases. Germline trimming cut 6 bases from V and 0 bases from J; bases unmatched to any gene: 7. The length of the CDR3 is 16 residues. Per the germline V gene, CDR1 is SNHLY and CDR2 is FYNNEI. The CDR3 protein is CASSPTGAIAKNIQYF. The CDR3 nucleotides are TGTGCCAGCAGCCCGACAGGGGCAATAGCCAAAAACATTCAGTACTTC.

This chain connects TRBV2 to TRBJ2-3; D gene unclear. The CDR3 loop spans 14 amino acids. Between the trimmed V and J ends, which lost 8 bases and 3 bases, there was a span of 15 bases. Per the germline V gene, CDR1 is SNHLY and CDR2 is FYNNEI. As DNA, the CDR3 is TGTGCCAGCGCCTTGTACACCAAAACAGATACGCAGTATTTT. It encodes CASALYTKTDTQYF.

The chain uses TRBV23-1 and TRBJ1-5; 9 bases fit TRBD1. TRBV23-1 is reported as an ORF; its role is uncertain. CDR3 length equals 14 residues. The junction had 14 bases not matched to a gene; V was cut back by 10 bases and J by 10 bases. In DNA, the CDR3 is TGCGCCACCCCGAACCACAGGGGGCCCCAACCCCAGCATTTT. Protein: CATPNHRGPQPQHF.

This chain connects TRBV4-1 to TRBJ2-7; perhaps TRBD2 as D (5 bases). Germline V gene data show CDR1 as MGHRA and CDR2 as YSYEKL. CDR3 length: 16 amino acids. V was cut by 0 bases and J by 1 base, with 13 bases left in between. Written as DNA, the CDR3 is TGCGCCAGCAGCCAAGATGAGGGCTCGGGGTCCTACGAGCAGTACTTC. This encodes CASSQDEGSGSYEQYF.

The table lists this clone with a count of one. This rearrangement joins TRBV7-8 to TRBJ1-2; D is possibly TRBD1 (5 bases). V lost 1 base, J lost 8 bases, and 20 bases lay in between. CDR1 and CDR2 from the germline V gene are SGHVS and FQNEAQ. CDR3 length equals 16 residues. The CDR3 bases are TGTGCCAGCAGCTTAGGGACTAGGGGCCTCCGATCGGGCTACACCTTC. As protein: CASSLGTRGLRSGYTF.

The V gene is TRBV2, the J gene TRBJ2-5; tentative D call: TRBD1 (6 bases). This CDR3 has 13 amino acids. CDR1 and CDR2 from the germline V gene are SNHLY and FYNNEI. V gave up 3 bases and J gave up 2 bases, with 7 bases separating them. This CDR3 is CASSDRGQETQYF. CDR3 nucleotide sequence: TGTGCCAGCAGTGACAGGGGACAAGAGACCCAGTACTTC.

This chain joins TRBV6-6 and TRBJ1-1; TRBD1 aligns across 7 bases. Losses at the gene ends were 6 bases for V and 1 base for J; bases not matched to a gene: 8. The germline CDR1 and CDR2 sequences are MNHNY and SVGAGI (reference sequence). This CDR3 contains 15 residues. The CDR3 spells CASSPTGQTNTEAFF. The DNA for the CDR3 is TGTGCCAGCAGCCCAACGGGACAGACGAACACTGAAGCTTTCTTT.

This chain connects TRBV2 to TRBJ1-2; TRBD1 aligns across 9 bases. After removal of 5 bases from V and 8 bases from J, the junction contained 15 bases not matched to a gene. CDR1 and CDR2 (germline): SNHLY, FYNNEI. CDR3 length: 16 amino acids. In DNA, the CDR3 is TGTGCCAGCAGTCCACACGGACAGGGGTTCAGTCGGGGCTACACCTTC. Translating it yields CASSPHGQGFSRGYTF. The full variable domain, in which reference TRBV2 and TRBJ1-2 provide the parts outside the CDR3, is EPEVTQTPSHQVTQMGQEVILRCVPISNHLYFYWYRQILGQKVEFLVSFYNNEISEKSEIFDDQFSVERPDGSNFTLKIRSTKLEDSAMYFCASSPHGQGFSRGYTFGSGTRLTVV.

CDR3 nucleotides: TGCAGCGTTGTTGGGACTACGGGGACCGGGGAGCTGTTTTTT. This codes for CSVVGTTGTGELFF. The chain recombines TRBV29-1 with TRBJ2-2, with 7 bases fitting TRBD2. The CDR3 sequence is 14 residues long. CDR1 is SQVTM, CDR2 ANQGSEA, per germline. J lost 5 bases, V lost 4 bases, and 7 bases had no gene match.

The chain employs TRBV6-5 and TRBJ2-7; 8 nucleotides line up with TRBD1. V lost 6 bases to trimming and J lost 7 bases; unmatched junction nucleotides: 11. Germline lookup yields CDR1 MNHEY and CDR2 SVGAGI. The CDR3 is 14 amino acids. The DNA for the CDR3 is TGTGCCAGCAGCCAAACGACAGGGGCTTTAGAGCAGTACTTC. Translating it yields CASSQTTGALEQYF.

V usage is TRBV11-2 and J usage is TRBJ2-1, with D perhaps matching TRBD1 (5 bases). The CDR3 totals 14 residues. Germline CDR1 and CDR2: SGHAT and FQNNGV. The V and J ends lost 2 bases and 5 bases respectively, with 10 bases between them. Written as DNA, the CDR3 is TGTGCCAGCAGCTTATCGACAGCCAACAATGAGCAGTTCTTC. The encoded protein is CASSLSTANNEQFF.

The chain carries TRBV7-2 and TRBJ2-7; a weak D match, TRBD2 (5 bases). Deletions cut 1 base from V and 1 base from J, with 11 bases between. The CDR3 is made up of 15 amino acids. Germline V CDR1 and CDR2: SGHTA, FQGNSA. CDR3 nucleotides: TGTGCCAGCAGCTTAGGAGGAGCGGCGTCCTACGAGCAGTACTTC. It translates to CASSLGGAASYEQYF.

The chain has TRBV5-4 and TRBJ1-1, with D hard to call. This CDR3 spans 14 amino acids. V lost 4 bases and J 3 bases, leaving 13 bases between the germline ends. CDR1 is SGHNT, CDR2 YYREEE, per germline (reference sequence). CDR3 DNA: TGTGCCAGCAGCCTGGACGGGTGGTACACTGAAGCTTTCTTT. This gives the protein CASSLDGWYTEAFF.

The chain is built from TRBV4-3 and TRBJ1-4; 8 bases match TRBD1. This CDR3 spans 21 amino acids. J was trimmed by 0 bases and V by 0 bases; bases with no gene match: 15. Germline V gene lookup returns CDR1 LGHNA and CDR2 YSLEER. CDR3 sequence reads: CASSQDLMHRGYLATNEKLFF. In DNA, the CDR3 is TGCGCCAGCAGCCAAGATCTGATGCACAGGGGGTATCTAGCAACTAATGAAAAACTGTTTTTT.

The chain carries TRBV4-1 and TRBJ2-3, with TRBD2 identical over 13 bases. From germline, CDR1 is MGHRA and CDR2 YSYEKL. V trimming: 3 bases; J trimming: 8 bases; junction bases outside the gene matches: 17. The length of the CDR3 is 19 residues. The CDR3 DNA follows: TGCGCCAGCAGCCAGCCACCCCCTAAACTAGCGGGGGGGCAGGGTACGCAGTATTTT. It is translated as CASSQPPPKLAGGQGTQYF.

The gene calls are TRBV5-4 and TRBJ1-1; weak D call: TRBD1 (5 bases). The germline CDR1 and CDR2 sequences are SGHNT and YYREEE (reference sequence). The CDR3 consists of 15 residues. The V end was cut by 2 bases, the J end by 4 bases, with 15 bases between. As DNA, the CDR3 is TGTGCCAGCAGCTTACAGTGGGGGGAGGGCACTGAAGCTTTCTTT. It yields the protein CASSLQWGEGTEAFF.

The chain is built from TRBV6-5 and TRBJ1-3, with D unresolved. The CDR3 is 13 amino acids. Trimming removed 10 bases at V and 1 base at J, with 11 bases between. Per the germline V gene, CDR1 is MNHEY and CDR2 is SVGAGI. The CDR3 region has the DNA TGTGCCACCCGGCCAGGTTCTGGAAACACCATATATTTT. Protein product: CATRPGSGNTIYF.

The chain recombines TRBV9 with TRBJ1-1; a possible D gene is TRBD1 (6 bases). CDR1 is SGDLS and CDR2 is YYNGEE in the germline V gene. V lost 4 bases to trimming and J lost 1 base, with 14 bases between them. The CDR3 covers 15 residues. CDR3 sequence reads: CASSTRQDGNTEAFF. In DNA, the CDR3 is TGTGCCAGCAGCACCAGACAGGATGGGAACACTGAAGCTTTCTTT. The whole variable domain, filled in from reference TRBV9 and TRBJ1-1, reads DSGVTQTPKHLITATGQRVTLRCSPRSGDLSVYWYQQSLDQGLQFLIQYYNGEERAKGNILERFSAQQFPDLHSELNLSSLELGDSALYFCASSTRQDGNTEAFFGQGTRLTVV.

V usage is TRBV6-1 and J usage is TRBJ2-2; D is undetermined. The CDR3 loop spans 11 amino acids. Germline V CDR1 and CDR2: MNHNS, SASEGT. The germline V and J ends were trimmed by 7 bases and 7 bases, with 7 bases remaining between them. Here the CDR3 reads CASTGGGELFF. The CDR3, as DNA: TGTGCCAGCACAGGTGGCGGGGAGCTGTTTTTT.

This clone was observed many times. The chain is built from TRBV5-1 and TRBJ2-1, with D possibly TRBD2 on 6 matching bases. V was cut by 3 bases and J by 2 bases, with 18 bases left in between. Germline V gene data show CDR1 as SGHRS and CDR2 as YFSETQ. This CDR3 has 17 amino acids. CDR3 coding DNA: TGCGCCAGCAGCTCTGGGACTGGCGGGCTAGCCTACAATGAGCAGTTCTTC. Its protein is CASSSGTGGLAYNEQFF.

CDR3 coding DNA: TGTGCCAGTAGACCGGACAGAAGATCACCCCTCCACTTT. This translates into CASRPDRRSPLHF. The V gene is TRBV19, the J gene TRBJ1-6; possible D gene TRBD1, 6 bases. Germline values: CDR1 LNHDA, CDR2 SQIVND (reference sequence). The ends were cut back, 6 bases at V and 10 bases at J, with 13 bases in the middle. The CDR3 consists of 13 residues.

This chain connects TRBV5-6 to TRBJ1-6; 9 nucleotides agree with TRBD1. With 3 bases clipped from V and 9 bases from J, the junction kept 7 bases outside the gene matches. CDR1 SGHDT and CDR2 YYEEEE come from the germline V gene. The CDR3 covers 15 residues. The chain's CDR3 is CASSSTGTGRSPLHF. As DNA, the CDR3 is TGTGCCAGCAGCTCGACCGGGACAGGGCGTTCACCCCTCCACTTT.